The text below deals with one T cell receptor beta chain. Its antigen remains unknown. A multiplex PCR was run with 60 Vbeta primers and 13 Jbeta primers. The method was immunoSEQ multiplex PCR; TCRdb's version includes in-frame clones alone and lacks a portion of them. The sample has fewer than 150,000 clones, 82% seen once. Unmatched junction bases numbered 14, after V lost 1 base and J lost 0 bases. Looked up from germline, CDR1 is LGHNT and CDR2 is FRNRAP. The CDR3 totals 21 residues. These data come from a study of cytomegalovirus exposure and HLA in healthy donors. Study-wide results and limits: TCR beta sequences numbering 15,000 to 20,000 were associated with HLA alleles at 0.05 false discovery rate in a later analysis.

The sequencing input was PBMCs. The chain carries TRBV12-5 and TRBJ2-5; 13 nucleotides line up with TRBD2. The source of this sequence is a male donor in good health and CMV-seronegative. CDR3 sequence (DNA): TGTGCTAGTGGTTTGGACATGTGGACTAGCGGGAGATCCCGACACCAAGAGACCCAGTACTTC. Protein product: CASGLDMWTSGRSRHQETQYF.